The source of this T cell receptor beta chain is a study of T-cell memory formation after mild COVID-19. In the study overall: Largely, the TCR clusters proved donor specific. Study-wide points: A second wave expanding day 15 to 37 was CD4+-biased; contracting clones were balanced. CD4+ clones that contracted lay mainly in CM and EM; CD8+ ones lay in EMRA.

5'RACE with constant-segment primers built TCRalpha and TCRbeta cDNA libraries with UMIs. From the 5' RACE reads, TCRdb called clonotypes with MiXCR, one entry per CDR3 protein. Altogether fewer than 400,000 distinct CDR3 sequences are present, roughly 15% being singletons, with the ten largest covering roughly a fifth. A few counts support this clonotype. The antigen is not known. The sequencing input was PBMCs or a T cell subset sorted from them (not recorded which). The source of this sequence is a young man who had mild COVID-19 (a few samples of this study predate the infection). Cell type and time point are not known.

CDR3 loop: CASSETEALAGHISDTQYF. CDR3 DNA sequence: TGTGCCAGCAGCGAAACTGAGGCACTGGCGGGGCACATTTCAGATACGCAGTATTTT. The gene calls are TRBV7-9 and TRBJ2-3; D is possibly TRBD2 (6 bases). Germline CDR1 reads SEHNR; CDR2 reads FQNEAQ (reference sequence). V was clipped by 5 bases and J by 4 bases, with 28 bases between them. The CDR3 consists of 19 residues.